Here is one T cell receptor (beta chain) with its context. This clonotype was counted only a few times. Its antigen is still unknown. Within one base of it there is no much larger clone, and no base qualities were kept. The sample is drawn from a study of response to subunit inactivated influenza vaccine (dated by TCRdb to about 2018). Regarding the complete study: Deep quantitative profiling of the T cell receptor repertoire was used in the study to follow responses to a trivalent subunit inactivated influenza vaccine.

What the work shows at the level of the full study, not this receptor alone: According to the authors, only a limited number of new T cells may be recruited by each seasonal influenza vaccination.

To prepare the library, RT-PCR was applied. Sequencing used an Illumina HiSeq 2500. TCRdb took the public reads, trimmed them with fastp at Q25, ran MiXCR for clone calling and kept in-frame beta chains. Here each entry gathers all rows of one CDR3 protein and keeps the most common genes and DNA. The sample has around 190,000 distinct CDR3 sequences on record, roughly an eighth of them singletons. Clones ranked in the top ten supply 26% of the sample. V is reduced by 6 bases and J by 0 bases, leaving a spacing of 11 bases between them. The CDR3 holds 14 amino acids from the cysteine to the phenylalanine. CDR3 DNA is the only sequence kept; it has 42 bases, read in frame from the first base. The germline V gene (reference sequence) sets CDR1 to PRHDT and CDR2 to FYEKMQ.

The receptor was isolated from a man between 45 and 60 years old who received an inactivated influenza vaccine. Donor details come from another sample of the same person, matched by shared clones. This material consisted of CD8+ T cells sorted from PBMCs, taken around 5 days after vaccination. The chain couples TRBV13 to TRBJ2-5, with the D gene not clear enough to name. The DNA is as follows: TGTGCCAGCAGGAAACTAAGAAACCAAGAGACCCAGTACTTC. This gives the protein CASRKLRNQETQYF. Beyond the CDR3, the reference TRBV13 and TRBJ2-5 genes provide the residues; the full variable domain reads: AAGVIQSPRHLIKEKRETATLKCYPIPRHDTVYWYQQGPGQDPQFLISFYEKMQSDKGSIPDRFSAQQFSDYHSELNMSSLELGDSALYFCASRKLRNQETQYFGPGTRLLVL.